This entry is about one T cell receptor (beta chain). The antigen is undetermined. cDNA reverse transcribed from extracted RNA served as the sequencing template. TCRdb keeps only in-frame clones here, not all; method: immunoSEQ multiplex PCR. The sample yields 200,000 or so clones, less than 45% seen once. The treatment: oral pan-JAK inhibitor, 5-10 mg twice daily. The data are from a study of CD8+ T cells in alopecia areata. Study-wide results and caveats: Relative to mice, TCR sharing across patients was less clear, a difference possibly HLA-related. Clonality exceeded that of normal scalp in lesional scalp, most notably in alopecia totalis/universalis. Normal skin contains resident alphabeta T cells, and these are also sequenced in scalp samples.

Trimming pared 0 bases from V and 0 bases from J, leaving 9 bases between. Germline V gives CDR1 MGHRA, CDR2 YSYEKL. The CDR3 extends over 17 amino acids. The rearrangement uses TRBV4-1 and TRBJ2-6, with D perhaps TRBD2 (5 bases). This clonotype was sampled from a human donor with alopecia areata. Sequenced material: CD4+ T cells sorted from blood, taken at approximately week 36, from a patient treated with tofacitinib. The CDR3 bases are TGCGCCAGCAGCCAAGATCTCCTAGCCTCTGGGGCCAACGTCCTGACTTTC. Protein: CASSQDLLASGANVLTF.